The rows below give T cell receptor beta chains drawn from one sample of a study of blood T cell repertoires in COVID-19. Only in-frame clones appear in the TCRdb table, and some are missing; sequencing was by immunoSEQ multiplex PCR. The table lists roughly 100,000 clones, roughly four fifths of them singletons. Material: peripheral blood. The origin of the receptors is a woman older than 75 with acute or convalescent COVID-19. The CDR3 runs from the conserved cysteine through the conserved F or W. A D gene is named only where the DNA matches it firmly. Clone size is not always given. Where it is, it says once, few, many or a class for expanded clones.

clone size: once
V gene: TRBV28
D gene: .
J gene: TRBJ2-1
CDR3 protein: CASSFSLSSTHEQFF
CDR3 DNA: TGTGCCAGCAGTTTCTCCCTTTCAAGCACCCATGAGCAGTTCTTC

clone size: .
V gene: TRBV10-2
D gene: .
J gene: TRBJ1-5
CDR3 protein: CASMGADRGNQPQHF
CDR3 DNA: TGCGCCAGTATGGGGGCAGATCGAGGCAATCAGCCCCAGCATTTT

clone size: many
V gene: TRBV29-1
D gene: .
J gene: TRBJ2-3
CDR3 protein: CSVGPGGQYF
CDR3 DNA: TGCAGCGTAGGTCCCGGGGGGCAGTATTTT

clone size: .
V gene: TRBV2
D gene: .
J gene: TRBJ1-2
CDR3 protein: CASTEGSANYGYTF
CDR3 DNA: TGTGCCAGCACCGAGGGCAGCGCTAACTATGGCTACACCTTC

clone size: .
V gene: TRBV5-4
D gene: .
J gene: TRBJ1-2
CDR3 protein: CASSNIRNYGYTF
CDR3 DNA: TGTGCCAGCAGCAATATTCGGAACTATGGCTACACCTTC

clone size: .
V gene: TRBV3-1/TRBV3-2
D gene: .
J gene: TRBJ2-2
CDR3 protein: CASELSGELFF
CDR3 DNA: TGTGCCAGCGAACTGTCCGGGGAGCTGTTTTTT

clone size: .
V gene: TRBV28
D gene: TRBD1
J gene: TRBJ2-2
CDR3 protein: CASIRGQSGELFF
CDR3 DNA: TGTGCCAGCATCAGGGGGCAATCCGGGGAGCTGTTTTTT

clone size: .
V gene: TRBV11-2
D gene: .
J gene: TRBJ2-1
CDR3 protein: CASSFYPSVSISYNEQFF
CDR3 DNA: TGTGCCAGCAGCTTTTATCCTAGCGTCTCGATCTCCTACAATGAGCAGTTCTTC

clone size: .
V gene: TRBV6-1
D gene: .
J gene: TRBJ1-2
CDR3 protein: CASIELNAHFSGYTF
CDR3 DNA: TGTGCCAGCATTGAATTAAACGCCCATTTTAGTGGCTACACCTTC

clone size: .
V gene: TRBV28
D gene: .
J gene: TRBJ1-1
CDR3 protein: CASSFSAGTEAFF
CDR3 DNA: TGTGCCAGCAGTTTCTCGGCAGGCACTGAAGCTTTCTTT

clone size: .
V gene: TRBV4-1
D gene: .
J gene: TRBJ2-2
CDR3 protein: CASSQGGRPATGELFF
CDR3 DNA: TGCGCCAGCAGCCAAGGGGGCCGACCGGCGACCGGGGAGCTGTTTTTT

clone size: .
V gene: TRBV24-1
D gene: TRBD2
J gene: TRBJ2-1
CDR3 protein: CATMTGGLAGRNEQFF
CDR3 DNA: TGTGCCACCATGACTGGGGGACTAGCGGGACGGAATGAGCAGTTCTTC

clone size: .
V gene: TRBV5-1
D gene: TRBD2
J gene: TRBJ2-3
CDR3 protein: CASSLVPSGSRTDTQYF
CDR3 DNA: TGCGCCAGCAGCTTGGTGCCTAGCGGGAGTAGAACAGATACGCAGTATTTT

clone size: .
V gene: TRBV5-5
D gene: .
J gene: TRBJ1-1
CDR3 protein: CASSLSFQGVSTEAFF
CDR3 DNA: TGTGCCAGCAGCCTATCATTCCAGGGCGTATCCACTGAAGCTTTCTTT

clone size: .
V gene: TRBV24-1
D gene: TRBD1
J gene: TRBJ2-1
CDR3 protein: CATSDQGQALSYNEQFF
CDR3 DNA: TGTGCCACCAGTGACCAGGGACAGGCCCTATCCTACAATGAGCAGTTCTTC

clone size: .
V gene: TRBV5-1
D gene: .
J gene: TRBJ2-5
CDR3 protein: CASSFEGDAQETQYF
CDR3 DNA: TGCGCCAGCAGTTTCGAGGGGGACGCGCAAGAGACCCAGTACTTC

clone size: .
V gene: TRBV3-1/TRBV3-2
D gene: TRBD1
J gene: TRBJ2-1
CDR3 protein: CASSLRQGEQFF
CDR3 DNA: TGTGCCAGCAGCCTGAGACAGGGGGAGCAGTTCTTC

clone size: once
V gene: TRBV5-1
D gene: .
J gene: TRBJ1-2
CDR3 protein: CASSLGSSYGYTF
CDR3 DNA: TGCGCCAGCAGCCTCGGTTCCTCCTATGGCTACACCTTC

clone size: .
V gene: TRBV3-1/TRBV3-2
D gene: .
J gene: TRBJ2-7
CDR3 protein: CASSPTYTDGFPEQYF
CDR3 DNA: TGTGCCAGCAGCCCCACCTACACAGACGGCTTTCCCGAGCAGTACTTC

clone size: few
V gene: TRBV19
D gene: .
J gene: TRBJ1-2
CDR3 protein: CASSTGKANYGYTF
CDR3 DNA: TGTGCCAGTTCCACAGGGAAAGCTAACTATGGCTACACCTTC

clone size: once
V gene: TRBV7-2
D gene: TRBD2
J gene: TRBJ2-2
CDR3 protein: CASSLGVAGRLGTGELFF
CDR3 DNA: TGTGCCAGCAGCTTAGGGGTAGCGGGAAGGTTGGGCACCGGGGAGCTGTTTTTT

clone size: .
V gene: TRBV10-3
D gene: .
J gene: TRBJ1-1
CDR3 protein: CAISDGGADEAFF
CDR3 DNA: TGTGCCATCAGTGACGGGGGAGCTGATGAAGCTTTCTTT

clone size: .
V gene: TRBV6-5
D gene: TRBD1
J gene: TRBJ1-5
CDR3 protein: CASSSQGERQPQHF
CDR3 DNA: TGTGCCAGCAGTTCACAGGGGGAAAGACAGCCCCAGCATTTT

clone size: .
V gene: TRBV10-3
D gene: TRBD2
J gene: TRBJ2-1
CDR3 protein: CAIQLAGVHEQFF
CDR3 DNA: TGTGCCATACAACTAGCGGGAGTCCATGAGCAGTTCTTC

clone size: .
V gene: TRBV5-6
D gene: TRBD2
J gene: TRBJ2-2
CDR3 protein: CASSLVFIAGAGELFF
CDR3 DNA: TGTGCCAGCAGCCTGGTTTTCATAGCGGGAGCCGGGGAGCTGTTTTTT

clone size: .
V gene: TRBV5-1
D gene: TRBD1
J gene: TRBJ1-4
CDR3 protein: CASSPYRGSGNEKLFF
CDR3 DNA: TGCGCCAGCAGCCCATACAGGGGCAGTGGTAATGAAAAACTGTTTTTT

clone size: .
V gene: TRBV28
D gene: .
J gene: TRBJ2-3
CDR3 protein: CASSFRGSADTQYF
CDR3 DNA: TGTGCCAGCAGTTTCAGAGGGAGCGCAGATACGCAGTATTTT

clone size: .
V gene: TRBV5-4
D gene: .
J gene: TRBJ1-6
CDR3 protein: CASRLLGQNNSPLHF
CDR3 DNA: TGTGCCAGCAGATTACTTGGGCAAAATAATTCACCCCTCCACTTT

clone size: .
V gene: TRBV7-2
D gene: TRBD1
J gene: TRBJ1-2
CDR3 protein: CASNPIQEGAVGYTF
CDR3 DNA: TGTGCCAGCAACCCGATTCAGGAGGGGGCTGTTGGCTACACCTTC

clone size: .
V gene: TRBV5-1
D gene: .
J gene: TRBJ2-2
CDR3 protein: CASSLSGVNTGELFF
CDR3 DNA: TGCGCCAGCAGCTTGTCAGGGGTTAACACCGGGGAGCTGTTTTTT

clone size: .
V gene: TRBV6-5
D gene: TRBD1
J gene: TRBJ1-5
CDR3 protein: CARGDRDGNQPQHF
CDR3 DNA: TGTGCCAGAGGAGACAGGGATGGGAATCAGCCCCAGCATTTT

clone size: few
V gene: TRBV3-1/TRBV3-2
D gene: TRBD1
J gene: TRBJ2-7
CDR3 protein: CASSQGRDRALEQYF
CDR3 DNA: TGTGCCAGCAGCCAAGGACGGGACAGGGCTCTCGAGCAGTACTTC

clone size: few
V gene: TRBV9
D gene: TRBD1
J gene: TRBJ2-3
CDR3 protein: CASSARDRAAVRLVDTQYF
CDR3 DNA: TGTGCCAGCAGCGCTAGGGACAGGGCCGCCGTGAGACTGGTGGATACGCAGTATTTT

clone size: .
V gene: TRBV2
D gene: .
J gene: TRBJ2-1
CDR3 protein: CASSEALRDNEQFF
CDR3 DNA: TGTGCCAGCAGTGAAGCTTTGAGGGACAATGAGCAGTTCTTC